The 27 T cell receptor beta chains reported below all come from one sample, sequenced in a study of blood T cells in healthy people across ages. Primers used in a second PCR of roughly 6 to 11 cycles were a sample-barcoded 5' primer and a J-beta primer mix. TCRdb re-analysed the 5' RACE reads in MiXCR, keeping a single row per CDR3 protein. This sample has about 1.4 million distinct CDR3 sequences, with 45% to 70% found just once. The sequencing sample was made of blood. The origin of the receptors is a man between 18 and 35 years old in good health.

The chain employs TRBV10-3 and TRBJ2-7, with 8 nucleotides matching TRBD1. The germline V gene has CDR1 ENHRY and CDR2 SYGVKD. This CDR3 contains 14 residues. The V segment lost 7 bases and the J segment 1 base; nucleotides outside the gene matches: 6. For the CDR3, the DNA is TGTGCCATCACCCCGGACAGGGCATCCTACGAGCAGTACTTC. This sequence encodes CAITPDRASYEQYF.

This clonotype came up a few times. The chain has TRBV29-1 and TRBJ2-4, with a tentative D call TRBD2 (6 bases). Germline V CDR1 and CDR2: SQVTM, ANQGSEA. Trimming cost V 6 bases and J 13 bases, with 22 bases left between them. The CDR3 totals 13 residues. The DNA for the CDR3 is TGCAGCGTAAAAGCGGGCCCAGCGATCGCCCAGTACTTC. This codes for CSVKAGPAIAQYF.

This clonotype was detected only a few times. CDR3 bases: TGTGCCAGCAGCGCCCGGGGAAATAATTCACCCCTCCACTTT. Translated, it gives CASSARGNNSPLHF. The rearrangement uses TRBV9 and TRBJ1-6; no clear D gene. The germline V and J ends were trimmed by 3 bases and 5 bases, with 9 bases remaining between them. CDR1 is SGDLS and CDR2 is YYNGEE in the germline V gene. The CDR3 has 14 amino acids. The full variable domain, completed using reference TRBV9 and TRBJ1-6, is DSGVTQTPKHLITATGQRVTLRCSPRSGDLSVYWYQQSLDQGLQFLIQYYNGEERAKGNILERFSAQQFPDLHSELNLSSLELGDSALYFCASSARGNNSPLHFGNGTRLTVT.

The rearrangement uses TRBV30 and TRBJ1-5, with 7 bases matching TRBD1. V lost 0 bases and J lost 4; bases outside the gene matches: 0. The CDR3 spans 13 residues. Per germline, CDR1 GTSNPN and CDR2 SVGIG (reference sequence). The CDR3 here is CAWSVTGNQPQHF. The CDR3 DNA is TGTGCCTGGAGTGTGACAGGGAATCAGCCCCAGCATTTT. Complete variable domain (other parts from reference TRBV30 and TRBJ1-5): SQTIHQWPATLVQPVGSPLSLECTVEGTSNPNLYWYRQAAGRGLQLLFYSVGIGQISSEVPQNLSASRPQDRQFILSSKKLLLSDSGFYLCAWSVTGNQPQHFGDGTRLSIL.

The chain links TRBV9 to TRBJ2-5, with D perhaps matching TRBD2 (5 bases). CDR3 length equals 12 residues. CDR1 SGDLS and CDR2 YYNGEE come from the germline V gene. V was cut by 4 bases and J by 5 bases, with 9 bases left in between. For the CDR3, the DNA is TGTGCCAGCAGCTTAGCGCACGAGACCCAGTACTTC. Its translation is CASSLAHETQYF.

The chain employs TRBV4-1 and TRBJ2-2, with a weak D call TRBD2 (5 bases). Trimming cost V 4 bases and J 7 bases, with 13 bases left between them. The CDR3 has 14 residues. Looked up from germline, CDR1 is MGHRA and CDR2 is YSYEKL. In DNA form, the CDR3 reads TGCGCCAGCAGCCCGCTAGGACTCAACGGGGAGCTGTTTTTT. Translated, it gives CASSPLGLNGELFF.

The chain is built from TRBV6-5 and TRBJ2-7; 8 bases agree with TRBD2. Per germline, CDR1 MNHEY and CDR2 SVGAGI. The CDR3 length is 18 residues. Losses at the gene ends were 0 bases for V and 1 base for J; bases not matched to a gene: 11. CDR3 sequence (DNA): TGTGCCAGCAGTTACTCGAAGGTCTCGCGGGGGGCTTCCTACGAGCAGTACTTC. It yields the protein CASSYSKVSRGASYEQYF.

The genes are TRBV20-1 and TRBJ1-1, with a tentative D call TRBD1 (6 bases). CDR1 is DFQATT, CDR2 SNEGSKA, per germline (reference sequence). CDR3 length equals 13 residues. Trimming left V 5 bases short and J 1 base short, with 11 bases between. This chain's CDR3 is CSAPTGRNTEAFF. The CDR3 nucleotides read TGCAGTGCTCCAACAGGGAGGAACACTGAAGCTTTCTTT.

The chain carries TRBV6-1 and TRBJ2-6, with 11 bases identical to TRBD1. This CDR3 is 20 amino acids long. Unmatched junction bases numbered 12, after V lost 5 bases and J lost 0 bases. Germline V gives CDR1 MNHNS, CDR2 SASEGT. CDR3 nucleotides: TGTGCCAGCAGTAGAACCGGGACAGGGGGACCCAACTCTGGGGCCAACGTCCTGACTTTC. It is translated as CASSRTGTGGPNSGANVLTF.

This clonotype is a singleton in its sample. J is TRBJ2-7 and V is TRBV7-2; D is possibly TRBD2 (6 bases). The CDR3 length is 14 residues. In germline, CDR1 is SGHTA, CDR2 FQGNSA. The CDR3 spells CATGNSGSSYEQYF. In DNA, the CDR3 is TGTGCTACCGGTAATAGCGGCAGCTCCTACGAGCAGTACTTC.

This chain uses TRBV10-3 with TRBJ1-4, with 8 bases lining up with TRBD1. The germline V gene encodes CDR1 ENHRY and CDR2 SYGVKD. This CDR3 comprises 14 residues. After removal of 6 bases from V and 6 bases from J, the junction contained 6 bases not matched to a gene. CDR3 sequence: CAISRDRPHEKLFF. The CDR3 DNA is TGTGCCATCAGCCGGGACAGGCCTCATGAAAAACTGTTTTTT.

This clonotype was seen more than once but under ten times. This chain uses TRBV6-2 or TRBV6-3 with TRBJ2-3, with 7 bases aligning to TRBD2. The CDR3 sequence is 16 residues long. J lost 2 bases, V lost 6 bases, and 11 bases had no gene match. Per the germline V gene, CDR1 is MNHEY and CDR2 is SVGEGT. The chain's CDR3 is CASRTESGTHTDTQYF. CDR3 coding DNA: TGTGCCAGCAGAACAGAGAGCGGGACTCACACAGATACGCAGTATTTT.

The chain combines TRBV5-1 with TRBJ2-2; D perhaps matches TRBD2 (6 bases). Trimming pared 0 bases from V and 5 bases from J, leaving 14 bases between. The CDR3 has 16 residues. Per the germline V gene, CDR1 is SGHRS and CDR2 is YFSETQ. The CDR3 DNA is TGCGCCAGCAGCTTGGCCGTTGCCGGAGGGACCGGGGAGCTGTTTTTT. Its protein is CASSLAVAGGTGELFF.

This chain connects TRBV20-1 to TRBJ1-5; D gene unclear. The CDR3 consists of 13 residues. Germline V gene sequence: CDR1 DFQATT, CDR2 SNEGSKA (reference sequence). V was trimmed by 6 bases and J by 0 bases, leaving 9 bases between them. CDR3 sequence: CSAGRNSNQPQHF. CDR3 coding DNA: TGCAGTGCAGGACGGAATAGCAATCAGCCCCAGCATTTT.

J is TRBJ2-3 and V is TRBV6-2 or TRBV6-3; TRBD2 matches at 8 bases. With V trimmed by 5 bases and J by 3 bases, 10 bases remained unmatched. The V gene's germline CDR1 is MNHEY and CDR2 SVGEGT. There are 16 residues in the CDR3. CDR3 residues: CASSGFAGGKTDTQYF. CDR3 nucleotides: TGTGCCAGCAGTGGTTTTGCGGGGGGAAAAACAGATACGCAGTATTTT.

The CDR3 DNA follows: TGTGCCAGCAGCTTGGGGTCCGGGACAGACCAATCTCTAGCCAAAAACATTCAGTACTTC. Encoded protein: CASSLGSGTDQSLAKNIQYF. The chain employs TRBV7-2 and TRBJ2-4, with 7 bases aligning to TRBD1. The ends lost 3 bases at V and 0 bases at J; junction bases unmatched: 17. Germline CDR1 SGHTA, CDR2 FQGNSA. This CDR3 spans 20 amino acids.

The chain combines TRBV23-1 with TRBJ2-6, with D unclear. TRBV23-1 is known as an ORF, though its function is uncertain. The CDR3 loop spans 18 amino acids. V lost 4 bases, J lost 2 bases, and 18 bases lay in between. The CDR3 region is CASSPARVWAAGANVLTF. The CDR3 DNA follows: TGCGCCAGCAGTCCGGCCCGAGTTTGGGCGGCTGGGGCCAACGTCCTGACTTTC.

This clonotype appeared once. Written as DNA, the CDR3 is TGCAGTGCCAGACAGGGGGGAGTTACGCAGTATTTT. This gives the protein CSARQGGVTQYF. The chain has TRBV20-1 and TRBJ2-3, with 9 bases lining up with TRBD1. The ends lost 6 bases at V and 8 bases at J; junction bases unmatched: 6. In germline, CDR1 is DFQATT, CDR2 SNEGSKA (reference sequence). CDR3 length: 12 amino acids.

The chain carries TRBV6-5 and TRBJ2-3; 7 bases map to TRBD1. Per germline, CDR1 MNHEY and CDR2 SVGAGI. The CDR3 loop spans 16 amino acids. V lost 2 bases, J lost 6 bases, and 11 bases stayed unmatched. The CDR3 region is CASSYLWGPRGDTQYF. The CDR3 bases are TGTGCCAGCAGTTACCTCTGGGGACCCAGGGGGGATACGCAGTATTTT.

The chain employs TRBV29-1 and TRBJ1-1; the D gene is possibly TRBD1 (5 bases). The germline V gene encodes CDR1 SQVTM and CDR2 ANQGSEA. This CDR3 has 14 amino acids. The V end was cut by 7 bases, the J end by 7 bases, with 22 bases between. CDR3 sequence: CSAHTFRDGDEAFF. CDR3 nucleotide sequence: TGCAGCGCACATACATTTCGGGACGGTGATGAAGCTTTCTTT.

The V and J genes are TRBV27 and TRBJ1-6; no reliable D call. V shed 2 bases and J shed 10 bases, with 12 bases lying between them. Germline CDR1 MNHEY, CDR2 SMNVEV (reference sequence). This CDR3 contains 14 residues. In nucleotides, the CDR3 is TGTGCCAGCAGTTTAATTGGGCAAGACTCACCCCTCCACTTT. Amino acids: CASSLIGQDSPLHF.

This clonotype was counted between two and nine times. The chain combines TRBV10-3 with TRBJ1-6; D not certain. The CDR3 has 14 amino acids. V was shortened by 4 bases and J by 9 bases, with 13 bases between the two germline ends. Germline V lookup: CDR1 ENHRY, CDR2 SYGVKD. The CDR3 nucleotides read TGTGCCATCAGTGTGAACGGCGAGGGTTCACCCCTCCACTTT. This gives the protein CAISVNGEGSPLHF.

The rearrangement links TRBV7-2 to TRBJ1-1; D is possibly TRBD1 (6 bases). Germline CDR1 is SGHTA and CDR2 is FQGNSA. With 5 bases removed from V and 2 bases from J, the gap between germline ends came to 15 bases. The CDR3 covers 15 residues. The CDR3 sequence: CASSIPGQANTEAFF. The DNA of the CDR3 is TGTGCCAGCAGCATACCGGGACAAGCTAACACTGAAGCTTTCTTT.

This chain connects TRBV12-3 or TRBV12-4 to TRBJ1-2; D ambiguous. V was pared by 11 bases and J by 0 bases, with 10 bases between. The CDR3 sequence is 12 residues long. The CDR3 nucleotides read TGTGCCGGCCTTCGTGCTAACTATGGCTACACCTTC. Residues: CAGLRANYGYTF.

This clonotype was detected a few times. The chain links TRBV4-3 to TRBJ2-7; no clear D gene. The V gene's germline CDR1 is LGHNA and CDR2 YSLEER. This CDR3 comprises 15 residues. V was cut by 0 bases and J by 0 bases, with 9 bases left in between. The CDR3 sequence is CASSQDDKDSYEQYF. CDR3 DNA sequence: TGCGCCAGCAGCCAAGATGATAAGGACTCCTACGAGCAGTACTTC.

The rearrangement links TRBV2 to TRBJ2-3, with D perhaps matching TRBD2 (6 bases). The CDR3 is made up of 13 amino acids. Germline V gene lookup returns CDR1 SNHLY and CDR2 FYNNEI. Trimming took 10 bases from V and 4 from J, leaving 15 bases between them. CDR3: CAIRDWGADTQYF. The CDR3 DNA reads TGTGCCATCCGGGACTGGGGTGCAGATACGCAGTATTTT. The variable domain in full, completed from reference TRBV2 and TRBJ2-3, reads EPEVTQTPSHQVTQMGQEVILRCVPISNHLYFYWYRQILGQKVEFLVSFYNNEISEKSEIFDDQFSVERPDGSNFTLKIRSTKLEDSAMYFCAIRDWGADTQYFGPGTRLTVL.

The sample holds a few counts of this clonotype. The CDR3, as DNA: TGCGCCAGCAGCCAAGATCTTGTTCGAGGGGACGAGCAGTACTTC. The encoded protein is CASSQDLVRGDEQYF. The chain combines TRBV4-3 with TRBJ2-7; D possibly uses TRBD1 or TRBD2 (5 bases each). Trimming took 0 bases from V and 5 from J, leaving 14 bases between them. The CDR3 consists of 15 residues. CDR1 is LGHNA and CDR2 is YSLEER in the germline V gene.